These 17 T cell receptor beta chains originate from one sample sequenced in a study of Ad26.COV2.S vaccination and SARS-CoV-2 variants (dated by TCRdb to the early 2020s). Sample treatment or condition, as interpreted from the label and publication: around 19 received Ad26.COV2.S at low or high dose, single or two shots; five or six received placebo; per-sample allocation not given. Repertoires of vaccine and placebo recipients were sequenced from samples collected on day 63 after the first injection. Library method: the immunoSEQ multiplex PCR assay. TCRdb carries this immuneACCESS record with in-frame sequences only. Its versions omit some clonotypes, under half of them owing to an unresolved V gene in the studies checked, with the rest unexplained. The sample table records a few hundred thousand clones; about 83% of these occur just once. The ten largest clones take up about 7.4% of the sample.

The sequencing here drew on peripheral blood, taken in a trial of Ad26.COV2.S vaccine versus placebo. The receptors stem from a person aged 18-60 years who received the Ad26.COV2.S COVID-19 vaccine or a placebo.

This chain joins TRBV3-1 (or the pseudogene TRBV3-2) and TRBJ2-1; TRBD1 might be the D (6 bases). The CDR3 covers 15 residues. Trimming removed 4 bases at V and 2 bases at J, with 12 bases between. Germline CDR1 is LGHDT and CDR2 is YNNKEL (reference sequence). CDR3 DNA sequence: TGTGCCAGCAGCCGGTTGGGGGCCCCCTACAATGAGCAGTTCTTC. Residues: CASSRLGAPYNEQFF.

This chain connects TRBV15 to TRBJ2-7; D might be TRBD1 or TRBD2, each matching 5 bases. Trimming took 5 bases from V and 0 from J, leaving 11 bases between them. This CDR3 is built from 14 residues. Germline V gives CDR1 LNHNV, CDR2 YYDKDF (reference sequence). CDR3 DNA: TGTGCCACCAGCGCCGGGGCTAGCTCCTACGAGCAGTACTTC. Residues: CATSAGASSYEQYF. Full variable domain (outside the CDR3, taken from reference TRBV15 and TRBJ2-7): DAMVIQNPRYQVTQFGKPVTLSCSQTLNHNVMYWYQQKSSQAPKLLFHYYDKDFNNEADTPDNFQSRRPNTSFCFLDIRSPGLGDTAMYLCATSAGASSYEQYFGPGTRLTVT.

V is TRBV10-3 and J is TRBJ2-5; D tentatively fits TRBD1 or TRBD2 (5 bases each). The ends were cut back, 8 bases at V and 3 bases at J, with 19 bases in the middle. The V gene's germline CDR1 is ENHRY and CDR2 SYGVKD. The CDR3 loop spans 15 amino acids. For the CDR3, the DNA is TGTGCCATCCCCCCGGGACCGAGGACGAAAGAGACCCAGTACTTC. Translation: CAIPPGPRTKETQYF.

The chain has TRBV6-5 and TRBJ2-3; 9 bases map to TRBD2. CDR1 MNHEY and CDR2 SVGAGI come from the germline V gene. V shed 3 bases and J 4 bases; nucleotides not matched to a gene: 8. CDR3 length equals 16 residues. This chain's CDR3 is CASSYGAGGPSDTQYF. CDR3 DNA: TGTGCCAGCAGTTATGGTGCGGGAGGGCCGTCAGATACGCAGTATTTT.

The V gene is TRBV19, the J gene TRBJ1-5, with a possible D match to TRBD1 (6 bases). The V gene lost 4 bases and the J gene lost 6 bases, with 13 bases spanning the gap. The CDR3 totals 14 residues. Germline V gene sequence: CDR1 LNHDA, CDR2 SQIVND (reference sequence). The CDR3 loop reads CASSTGTMTQPQHF. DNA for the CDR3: TGTGCCAGTAGTACCGGGACAATGACTCAGCCCCAGCATTTT. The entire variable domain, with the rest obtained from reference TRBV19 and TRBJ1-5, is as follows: DGGITQSPKYLFRKEGQNVTLSCEQNLNHDAMYWYRQDPGQGLRLIYYSQIVNDFQKGDIAEGYSVSREKKESFPLTVTSAQKNPTAFYLCASSTGTMTQPQHFGDGTRLSIL.

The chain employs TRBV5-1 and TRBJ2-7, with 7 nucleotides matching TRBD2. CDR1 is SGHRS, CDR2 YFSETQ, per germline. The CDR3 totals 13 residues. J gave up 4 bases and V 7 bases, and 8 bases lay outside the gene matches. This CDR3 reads CASSPGGQYEQYF. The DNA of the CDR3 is TGCGCCAGCTCCCCGGGAGGCCAATACGAGCAGTACTTC.

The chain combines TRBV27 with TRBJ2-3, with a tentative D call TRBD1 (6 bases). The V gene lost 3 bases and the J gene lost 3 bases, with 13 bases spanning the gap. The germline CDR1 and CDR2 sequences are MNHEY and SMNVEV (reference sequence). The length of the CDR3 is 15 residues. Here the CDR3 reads CASSFTGMLTDTQYF. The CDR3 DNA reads TGTGCCAGCAGTTTTACAGGGATGTTGACAGATACGCAGTATTTT.

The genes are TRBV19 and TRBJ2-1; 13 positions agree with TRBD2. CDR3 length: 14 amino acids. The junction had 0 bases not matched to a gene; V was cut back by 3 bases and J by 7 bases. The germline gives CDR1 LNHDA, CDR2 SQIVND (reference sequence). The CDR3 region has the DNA TGTGCCAGTAGTATGGGACTAGCGGGGAATGAGCAGTTCTTC. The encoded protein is CASSMGLAGNEQFF.

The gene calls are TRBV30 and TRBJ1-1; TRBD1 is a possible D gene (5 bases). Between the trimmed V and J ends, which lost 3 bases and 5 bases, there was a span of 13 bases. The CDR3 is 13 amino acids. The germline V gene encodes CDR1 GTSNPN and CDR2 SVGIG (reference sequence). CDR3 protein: CAWRSGGWTEAFF. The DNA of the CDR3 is TGTGCCTGGAGGTCGGGGGGATGGACTGAAGCTTTCTTT.

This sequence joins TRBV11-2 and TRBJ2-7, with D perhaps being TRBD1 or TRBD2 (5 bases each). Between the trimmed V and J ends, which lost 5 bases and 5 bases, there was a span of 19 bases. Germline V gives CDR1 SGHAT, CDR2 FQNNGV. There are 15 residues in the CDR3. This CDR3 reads CASSALRGTRHEQYF. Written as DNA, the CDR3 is TGTGCCAGCAGCGCCCTGAGAGGGACGCGGCACGAGCAGTACTTC.

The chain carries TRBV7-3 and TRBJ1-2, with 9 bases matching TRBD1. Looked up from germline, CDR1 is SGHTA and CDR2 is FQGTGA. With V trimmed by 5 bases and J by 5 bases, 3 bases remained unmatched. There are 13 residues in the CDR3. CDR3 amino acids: CASSETGGYGYTF. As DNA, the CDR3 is TGTGCCAGCAGCGAGACAGGGGGGTATGGCTACACCTTC.

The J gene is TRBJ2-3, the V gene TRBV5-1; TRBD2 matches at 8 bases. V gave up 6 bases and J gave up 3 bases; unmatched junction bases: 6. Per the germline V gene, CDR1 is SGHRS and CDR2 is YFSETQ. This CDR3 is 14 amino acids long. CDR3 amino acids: CASMQREGTDTQYF. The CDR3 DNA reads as TGCGCCAGCATGCAACGGGAGGGTACAGATACGCAGTATTTT. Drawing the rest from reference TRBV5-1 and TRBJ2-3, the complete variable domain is KAGVTQTPRYLIKTRGQQVTLSCSPISGHRSVSWYQQTPGQGLQFLFEYFSETQRNKGNFPGRFSGRQFSNSRSEMNVSTLELGDSALYLCASMQREGTDTQYFGPGTRLTVL.

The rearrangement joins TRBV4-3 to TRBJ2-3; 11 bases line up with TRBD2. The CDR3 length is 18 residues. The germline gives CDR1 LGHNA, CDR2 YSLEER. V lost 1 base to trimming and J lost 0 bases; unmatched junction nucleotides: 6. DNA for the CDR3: TGCGCCAGCAGCCAAGTTAGCGGGGGGGGTAAAAGCACAGATACGCAGTATTTT. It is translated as CASSQVSGGGKSTDTQYF.

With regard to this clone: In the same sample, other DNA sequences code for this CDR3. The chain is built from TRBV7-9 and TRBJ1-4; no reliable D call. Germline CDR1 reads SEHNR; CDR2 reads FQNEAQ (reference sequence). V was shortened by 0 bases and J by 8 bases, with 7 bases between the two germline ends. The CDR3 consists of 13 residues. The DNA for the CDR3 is TGTGCCAGCAGCTTAGCTGGAGGAGAAAAACTGTTTTTT. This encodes CASSLAGGEKLFF.

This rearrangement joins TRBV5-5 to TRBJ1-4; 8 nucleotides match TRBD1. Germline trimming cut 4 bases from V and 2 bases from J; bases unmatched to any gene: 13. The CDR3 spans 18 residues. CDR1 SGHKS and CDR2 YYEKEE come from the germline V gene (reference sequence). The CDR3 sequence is CASSGGQAFPSTNEKLFF. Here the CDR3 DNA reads TGTGCCAGCAGCGGGGGACAGGCGTTTCCCTCGACTAATGAAAAACTGTTTTTT.

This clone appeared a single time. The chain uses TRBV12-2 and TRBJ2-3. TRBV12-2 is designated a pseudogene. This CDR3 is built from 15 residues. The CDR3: CASRPEGGRTDTQYF. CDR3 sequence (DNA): TGTGCAAGTCGCCCCGAGGGGGGACGCACAGATACGCAGTATTTT.

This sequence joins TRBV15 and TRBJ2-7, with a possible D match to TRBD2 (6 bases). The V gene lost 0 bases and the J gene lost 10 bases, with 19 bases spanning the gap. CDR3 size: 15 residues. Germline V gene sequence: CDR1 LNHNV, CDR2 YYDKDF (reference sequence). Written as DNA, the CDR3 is TGTGCCACCAGCAGAGATCTTAATGGGCGGGACGCCCAGTACTTC. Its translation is CATSRDLNGRDAQYF.